This is a list of T cell receptor beta chains from one sample in a study of T cell responses to AZD1222 COVID-19 vaccine. Data came from immunoSEQ multiplex PCR; TCRdb stores just in-frame clones and leaves some out. The sample has 55,000 to 65,000 clones, about 80% seen once. The sample consisted of peripheral blood, taken 28 days after the second AZD1222 dose. Receptors were obtained from an adult who received the AZD1222 COVID-19 vaccine. Each CDR3 is given with its conserved first and last residue. D genes are given only for firm matches. Clone size is shown for a subset of rows, as once, few, many or a class of expanded clone.

TRBV18	NA	TRBJ2-7	NA	CASSPGLTKSEQYF	TGTGCCAGCTCACCAGGGCTGACCAAGTCCGAGCAGTACTTC
TRBV6-5	TRBD1	TRBJ1-3	NA	CASSYSVRGFGNTIYF	TGTGCCAGCAGTTACTCGGTCAGGGGGTTTGGAAACACCATATATTTT
TRBV7-2	NA	TRBJ1-6	once	CASSLGTLNSPLHF	TGTGCCAGCAGCCTTGGGACACTTAATTCACCCCTCCACTTT
TRBV7-6	NA	TRBJ2-5	once	CASSPIPGGEQTQYF	TGTGCCAGCAGCCCGATCCCCGGGGGCGAGCAGACCCAGTACTTC
TRBV6-2/TRBV6-3	TRBD1	TRBJ2-5	NA	CASSTGDRGVTETQYF	TGTGCCAGCAGCACAGGGGACAGGGGTGTTACAGAGACCCAGTACTTC
TRBV11-2	NA	TRBJ2-1	NA	CASSIVGGRYEQFF	TGTGCCAGCAGCATCGTCGGGGGGCGCTATGAGCAGTTCTTC
TRBV6-5	TRBD1	TRBJ1-2	NA	CASGRQGYYGYTF	TGTGCCAGCGGACGACAGGGCTACTATGGCTACACCTTC
TRBV20-1	TRBD2	TRBJ2-1	NA	CSASWPGGYNEQFF	TGCAGTGCTAGTTGGCCGGGAGGGTACAATGAGCAGTTCTTC
TRBV6-2/TRBV6-3	TRBD2	TRBJ2-1	NA	CASSRTSGRAWSDEQFF	TGTGCCAGCAGCCGGACTAGCGGGAGGGCCTGGTCGGATGAGCAGTTCTTC
TRBV29-1	NA	TRBJ1-1	few	CSVEIGGSMNTEAFF	TGCAGCGTTGAGATCGGGGGGAGCATGAACACTGAAGCTTTCTTT
TRBV7-6	TRBD1	TRBJ2-2	NA	CASSRTGNTGELFF	TGTGCCAGCAGCCGGACAGGGAACACCGGGGAGCTGTTTTTT
TRBV28	NA	TRBJ1-2	NA	CASSKPDHNYGYTF	TGTGCCAGCAGCAAGCCCGATCATAACTATGGCTACACCTTC
TRBV18	NA	TRBJ2-3	NA	CASSPADTQYF	TGTGCCAGCTCACCAGCAGATACGCAGTATTTT
TRBV11-2	TRBD1	TRBJ1-2	NA	CASSLDGQGADYGYTF	TGTGCCAGCAGCTTAGATGGACAGGGGGCAGACTATGGCTACACCTTC
TRBV30	NA	TRBJ2-3	NA	CAWAPGVTQYF	TGTGCCTGGGCCCCGGGGGTTACGCAGTATTTT
TRBV19	NA	TRBJ2-2	few	CASSMGRGYTGELFF	TGTGCCAGTAGTATGGGGCGGGGATACACCGGGGAGCTGTTTTTT
TRBV6-5	NA	TRBJ2-7	NA	CASSYSLTSPYEQYF	TGTGCCAGCAGTTACTCCCTAACTAGCCCCTACGAGCAGTACTTC
TRBV28	NA	TRBJ1-1	NA	CASSQIQGPFRTEAFF	TGTGCCAGCAGTCAAATACAGGGACCGTTCCGAACTGAAGCTTTCTTT
TRBV5-1	NA	TRBJ2-1	NA	CASSLGLLNDEQFF	TGCGCCAGCAGCTTGGGACTTTTGAACGATGAGCAGTTCTTC
TRBV6-2/TRBV6-3	NA	TRBJ2-1	NA	CASSDLGLYNEQFF	TGTGCCAGCAGTGACCTGGGACTTTACAATGAGCAGTTCTTC
TRBV3-1/TRBV3-2	NA	TRBJ2-2	NA	CASNTLTGVRGELFF	TGTGCCAGCAACACACTGACCGGCGTACGCGGGGAGCTGTTTTTT
TRBV6-5	NA	TRBJ1-3	NA	CASSLNTFSGNTIYF	TGTGCCAGCAGCCTGAACACCTTCTCTGGAAACACCATATATTTT
TRBV15	TRBD2	TRBJ2-1	NA	CATSRELAGVWNNEQFF	TGTGCCACCAGCAGAGAATTAGCGGGAGTTTGGAACAATGAGCAGTTCTTC
TRBV14	NA	TRBJ1-2	NA	CASSQERGTSNYGYTF	TGTGCCAGCAGCCAAGAGAGGGGAACCTCTAACTATGGCTACACCTTC
TRBV7-8	TRBD2	TRBJ2-1	few	CASSRGSAGQGEQFF	TGTGCCAGCAGCCGGGGATCAGCGGGGCAGGGTGAGCAGTTCTTC
TRBV29-1	TRBD2	TRBJ2-1	NA	CSVEGSSGKLDEQFF	TGCAGCGTTGAAGGATCAAGCGGGAAGCTCGATGAGCAGTTCTTC
TRBV4-1	NA	TRBJ2-1	NA	CASSQDLLGNQFF	TGCGCCAGCAGCCAAGATTTACTAGGTAACCAGTTCTTC
TRBV27	TRBD1	TRBJ1-5	NA	CASSPLWTGGPGNQPQHF	TGTGCCAGCAGTCCGCTGTGGACAGGGGGCCCCGGTAATCAGCCCCAGCATTTT
TRBV7-3	TRBD2	TRBJ2-1	NA	CASSFSGRVDDEQFF	TGTGCCAGCAGCTTCAGCGGGAGAGTTGACGATGAGCAGTTCTTC
TRBV7-2	TRBD1	TRBJ2-6	NA	CASSPGQGRGGANVLTF	TGTGCCAGCAGCCCCGGACAGGGGCGAGGTGGGGCCAACGTCCTGACTTTC
TRBV12-3/TRBV12-4	NA	TRBJ1-1	NA	CASSSNTEAFF	TGTGCCAGCAGTTCAAACACTGAAGCTTTCTTT
TRBV10-3	TRBD2	TRBJ2-3	NA	CAISEAGATDTQYF	TGTGCCATCAGCGAAGCGGGGGCGACAGATACGCAGTATTTT
TRBV23-1	NA	TRBJ1-3	few	CASSQSVMTGFSGNTIYF	TGCGCCAGCAGTCAATCGGTCATGACGGGCTTCTCTGGAAACACCATATATTTT
TRBV28	TRBD1	TRBJ1-2	NA	CASRSGQGPGYTF	TGTGCCAGCAGATCTGGACAGGGGCCTGGCTACACCTTC
TRBV7-2	NA	TRBJ2-3	NA	CASSLELATDTQYF	TGTGCCAGCAGCTTAGAACTAGCTACAGATACGCAGTATTTT
TRBV19	NA	TRBJ1-6	NA	CASSLQSWGNSPLHF	TGTGCCAGTAGCCTCCAGTCATGGGGTAATTCACCCCTCCACTTT
TRBV6-5	NA	TRBJ2-3	NA	CASSPTAAAGTQYF	TGTGCCAGCAGCCCCACAGCGGCCGCAGGGACGCAGTATTTT
TRBV19	NA	TRBJ1-1	few	CASRAGLGGAFF	TGTGCCAGTAGGGCGGGACTCGGAGGAGCTTTCTTT
TRBV18	NA	TRBJ2-3	NA	CASSPRRGFSAPDTQYF	TGTGCCAGCTCACCACGACGCGGGTTCTCCGCCCCAGATACGCAGTATTTT
TRBV4-1	NA	TRBJ1-6	NA	CASSQGRGDSPLHF	TGCGCCAGCAGCCAAGGCAGGGGCGATTCACCCCTCCACTTT
TRBV18	NA	TRBJ1-6	once	CASSPELTASSPLHF	TGTGCCAGCTCACCTGAGCTAACCGCAAGCTCACCCCTCCACTTT
TRBV6-5	NA	TRBJ2-3	NA	CATKGGTAHTQYF	TGTGCCACCAAAGGCGGGACGGCTCATACGCAGTATTTT
TRBV12-3/TRBV12-4	NA	TRBJ2-3	NA	CASIRTRGDTQYF	TGTGCCAGCATTAGGACCCGGGGAGATACGCAGTATTTT
TRBV6-6	NA	TRBJ1-2	NA	CASSKDSQHGYTF	TGTGCCAGCAGTAAGGACAGTCAACACGGCTACACCTTC
TRBV29-1	NA	TRBJ1-1	few	CSVEQGFTEAFF	TGCAGCGTTGAACAGGGTTTTACTGAAGCTTTCTTT
TRBV7-2	NA	TRBJ1-5	NA	CASSSHRISNQPQHF	TGTGCCAGCAGCTCCCACAGGATTAGCAATCAGCCCCAGCATTTT
TRBV5-1	NA	TRBJ1-3	NA	CASRGTGNTIYF	TGCGCCAGCAGGGGAACTGGAAACACCATATATTTT
TRBV24-1	TRBD2	TRBJ2-3	NA	CATSDWTTSGGADRQPTDTQYF	TGTGCCACCAGTGATTGGACAACTAGCGGGGGGGCCGATCGTCAACCCACAGATACGCAGTATTTT
TRBV19	NA	TRBJ2-2	NA	CASSPRSGPGTGELFF	TGTGCCAGTAGTCCCCGATCTGGGCCTGGGACCGGGGAGCTGTTTTTT